A selection of T cell receptor beta chains follows, all from one sample in a study of blood T cells in healthy people across ages. TCRdb reanalysed the 5' RACE reads using MiXCR and keeps one entry per CDR3 protein. The sample lists under 850,000 distinct CDR3 sequences, 36% occurring once. Sequencing was carried out using blood. The source is a man between 18 and 35 years old in good health. Both conserved end residues are part of each CDR3. D genes are given only for firm matches. The size of a clone is reported for some rows only, either as once, few or many, or as a class for expanded clones.

abundance	v_gene	d_gene	j_gene	CDR3aa	CDR3nt
many	TRBV6-2/TRBV6-3	.	TRBJ2-4	CASSSPVTPPKNIQYF	TGTGCCAGCAGCTCTCCCGTCACTCCGCCCAAAAACATTCAGTACTTC
few	TRBV20-1	.	TRBJ1-1	CSAAGHVNTEAFF	TGCAGTGCTGCGGGACACGTGAACACTGAAGCTTTCTTT
.	TRBV18	TRBD1	TRBJ2-1	CASSRAWDRGTNEQFF	TGTGCCAGCTCACGCGCCTGGGACAGGGGAACCAATGAGCAGTTCTTC
.	TRBV28	TRBD2	TRBJ2-7	CASSEAGGGSYEQYF	TGTGCCAGTAGCGAGGCGGGGGGAGGTTCGTACGAGCAGTACTTC
.	TRBV14	TRBD2	TRBJ2-1	CASSQVGLAPVWGYNEQFF	TGTGCCAGCAGCCAAGTTGGACTAGCGCCGGTATGGGGATACAATGAGCAGTTCTTC
many	TRBV4-3	.	TRBJ2-5	CASSQGLLETQYF	TGCGCCAGCAGCCAAGGCCTCTTAGAGACCCAGTACTTC
few	TRBV7-3	TRBD2	TRBJ2-3	CASSSGLAGETDTQYF	TGTGCCAGCAGCTCGGGACTAGCGGGGGAAACAGATACGCAGTATTTT
.	TRBV4-3	.	TRBJ2-1	CASSQELAPSETQFF	TGCGCCAGCAGCCAAGAGTTGGCCCCTAGTGAGACCCAGTTCTTC
.	TRBV5-1	.	TRBJ2-4	CASSLGEGPGIQYF	TGCGCCAGCAGCTTGGGCGAGGGGCCAGGCATTCAGTACTTC
.	TRBV11-2	.	TRBJ2-5	CASSLLTRGDSLVTMSPWRRYF	TGTGCCAGCAGCTTACTGACTCGCGGGGACTCCCTCGTCACAATGAGCCCATGGAGGCGGTACTTC
.	TRBV6-6	TRBD1	TRBJ1-5	CASSFLGQARNQPQHF	TGTGCCAGCAGTTTTCTGGGACAGGCCCGGAATCAGCCCCAGCATTTT
.	TRBV5-6	.	TRBJ2-5	CASSGVFGKPNEQYF	TGTGCCAGCTCTGGCGTTTTCGGTAAACCGAATGAGCAGTACTTC
.	TRBV4-1	.	TRBJ2-5	CASSQDGIAFGNEQYF	TGCGCCAGCAGCCAAGATGGGATAGCGTTCGGGAATGAGCAGTACTTC
few	TRBV20-1	TRBD1	TRBJ1-6	CSARRDRGSRSSYNSPLHF	TGCAGTGCTAGAAGGGACAGGGGTTCCCGAAGCTCCTATAATTCACCCCTCCACTTT
.	TRBV5-5	.	TRBJ2-1	CASSLTTSNEQFF	TGTGCCAGCAGCTTGACCACTAGCAATGAGCAGTTCTTC
few	TRBV12-3/TRBV12-4	.	TRBJ2-7	CASSLDRNEQYF	TGTGCCAGCAGCCTTGACCGGAATGAGCAGTACTTC
few	TRBV6-5	TRBD2	TRBJ2-7	CASSYSPPNGGVYNEQYF	TGTGCCAGCAGTTACTCGCCACCTAACGGGGGGGTCTACAATGAGCAGTACTTC
.	TRBV12-3/TRBV12-4	.	TRBJ1-2	CASSSRTMRANYGYTF	TGTGCCAGCAGTTCCAGGACAATGAGAGCTAACTATGGCTACACCTTC
.	TRBV18	.	TRBJ2-3	CASSPNPGVTDTQYF	TGTGCCAGCTCACCAAACCCAGGGGTCACAGATACGCAGTATTTT
.	TRBV6-5	.	TRBJ1-1	CASSPGATEAFF	TGTGCCAGCAGCCCTGGGGCGACTGAAGCTTTCTTT
few	TRBV5-1	.	TRBJ2-1	CASSLDGASSYNEQFF	TGCGCCAGCAGCTTGGACGGGGCAAGCTCCTACAATGAGCAGTTCTTC
many	TRBV5-1	TRBD2	TRBJ2-3	CASSSGLAGGMHTDTQYF	TGCGCCAGCAGCTCGGGACTAGCGGGGGGGATGCACACAGATACGCAGTATTTT
.	TRBV6-2/TRBV6-3	TRBD2	TRBJ2-3	CASSFASGGTSTDTQYF	TGTGCCAGCAGTTTCGCTAGCGGGGGGACTAGCACAGATACGCAGTATTTT
few	TRBV29-1	TRBD1	TRBJ2-7	CSVEEGTGGREQYF	TGCAGCGTTGAAGAGGGGACAGGTGGTAGGGAGCAGTACTTC
few	TRBV28	.	TRBJ2-3	CASSLQGGSFGSDTQYF	TGTGCCAGCAGTTTACAGGGTGGTAGCTTTGGGTCAGATACGCAGTATTTT
many	TRBV5-1	TRBD2	TRBJ2-3	CASSLGLAGHTDTQYF	TGCGCCAGCAGCCTAGGACTAGCGGGCCACACAGATACGCAGTATTTT